A single sample gave rise to the 10 T cell receptor beta chains below, sequenced in a study of OX40 agonist ivuxolimab in advanced cancers. Method: immunoSEQ multiplex PCR; TCRdb's copy keeps in-frame clones and lacks some. Seen here are around 100,000 clones, around 93% observed once, and the top ten hold 0.5% to 0.65%. Sequencing was performed on CD4+ or CD8+ T cells sorted from blood, taken in a trial of the OX40 agonist ivuxolimab. These receptor sequences come from an adult with an advanced solid tumor such as melanoma, head and neck, liver or kidney cancer.

This chain joins TRBV5-1 and TRBJ1-5; 8 bases match TRBD1. V lost 4 bases, J lost 4 bases, and 4 bases stayed unmatched. Germline CDR1 is SGHRS and CDR2 is YFSETQ. The CDR3 contains 14 residues. The CDR3 nucleotides read TGCGCCAGCAGCCCCGGACAGGGTAATCAGCCCCAGCATTTT. Amino acids: CASSPGQGNQPQHF.

The rearrangement uses TRBV11-3 and TRBJ1-1; D not resolved. The CDR3 covers 13 residues. Trimming pared 0 bases from V and 7 bases from J, leaving 9 bases between. In germline, CDR1 is SGHNT, CDR2 YENEEA. This CDR3 reads CASSLDFSGEAFF. The CDR3 nucleotides are TGTGCCAGCAGCTTAGATTTCAGTGGTGAAGCTTTCTTT. The variable domain in full, with the rest retrieved from reference TRBV11-3 and TRBJ1-1, is EAGVVQSPRYKIIEKKQPVAFWCNPISGHNTLYWYLQNLGQGPELLIRYENEEAVDDSQLPKDRFSAERLKGVDSTLKIQPAELGDSAVYLCASSLDFSGEAFFGQGTRLTVV.

The rearrangement uses TRBV7-8 and TRBJ2-7; weak D call: TRBD1 (5 bases). V gave up 2 bases and J gave up 6 bases, with 14 bases separating them. The CDR3 sequence is 14 residues long. The germline V gene encodes CDR1 SGHVS and CDR2 FQNEAQ. The CDR3 here is CASSLHGKGVEQYF. As DNA, the CDR3 is TGTGCCAGCAGCTTACATGGGAAAGGGGTCGAGCAGTACTTC.

This clone was seen only once. The gene calls are TRBV7-2 and TRBJ2-7, with D possibly matching TRBD1 (7 bases). Trimming cost V 5 bases and J 9 bases, with 20 bases left between them. CDR1 SGHTA and CDR2 FQGNSA come from the germline V gene. The CDR3 spans 14 residues. The CDR3 DNA reads as TGTGCCAGCAGCGCCGGAATCAGGGGGGTCAGGCAGTACTTC. This codes for CASSAGIRGVRQYF.

The rearrangement links TRBV7-3 to TRBJ2-2; tentatively, D is TRBD1 (5 bases). The CDR3 is made up of 13 amino acids. Germline CDR1 reads SGHTA; CDR2 reads FQGTGA. V lost 5 bases to trimming and J lost 6 bases, with 10 bases between them. The CDR3 coding sequence is TGTGCCAGCAGCCTCAGGGATTCCGGGGAGCTGTTTTTT. Translated: CASSLRDSGELFF.

This clone appeared a single time. The chain employs TRBV6-5 and TRBJ1-1; D gene uncertain. Per germline, CDR1 MNHEY and CDR2 SVGAGI. Trimming removed 7 bases from V and 4 bases from J, with 10 bases in between. This CDR3 is built from 12 residues. CDR3 in DNA: TGTGCCAGCACCTCCCAGAGCACTGAAGCTTTCTTT. Translating it yields CASTSQSTEAFF.

CDR3 coding DNA: TGTGCCAGCAGAGCCAGATTCACCGGGGAGCTGTTTTTT. Encoded protein: CASRARFTGELFF. The V and J genes are TRBV6-5 and TRBJ2-2; D is ambiguous. CDR1 is MNHEY, CDR2 SVGAGI, per germline. The CDR3 extends over 13 amino acids. V dropped 6 bases and J dropped 4 bases, with 9 bases sitting between them.

The chain employs TRBV5-6 and TRBJ2-7; no clear D. V gave up 0 bases and J gave up 2 bases, with 6 bases separating them. The CDR3 covers 13 residues. Germline lookup yields CDR1 SGHDT and CDR2 YYEEEE. The CDR3 region is CASSLVETYEQYF. CDR3 DNA: TGTGCCAGCAGCTTGGTAGAGACCTACGAGCAGTACTTC.

This chain links TRBV19 with TRBJ2-7; D unresolved. The CDR3 length is 12 residues. Deletions cut 3 bases from V and 3 bases from J, with 6 bases between. From germline, CDR1 is LNHDA and CDR2 SQIVND (reference sequence). The CDR3 loop reads CASSMMGYEQYF. The CDR3 coding sequence is TGTGCCAGTAGTATGATGGGCTACGAGCAGTACTTC.

The chain combines TRBV10-3 with TRBJ1-2; no firm D call. The CDR3 consists of 13 residues. The ends were cut back, 6 bases at V and 0 bases at J, with 8 bases in the middle. Germline V gene data show CDR1 as ENHRY and CDR2 as SYGVKD. The CDR3 loop is CAIRDTTNYGYTF. CDR3 nucleotide sequence: TGTGCCATCAGGGATACAACTAACTATGGCTACACCTTC.